This TCR beta chain was sequenced in a study of chemoradiotherapy in HPV16-positive cancers. Turning to the study itself: A couple of HPV16-positive patients' cells yielded candidate HPV-specific clones and common motifs.

Germline loops: CDR1 SGHTA, CDR2 FQGNSA. Trimming shortened V by 5 bases and J by 0 bases, and 15 bases separated the two germline ends. This CDR3 region has 16 residues. For this clone: The target antigen is unknown.

Findings of the study overall: HPV-specific T cells were functionally defined from only two HPV16-positive patients. Non-HPV-specific T cells did not expand in tumors during treatment, whereas candidate HPV-specific clones and E7-related motifs did.

The data were produced by immunoSEQ multiplex PCR, yet TCRdb's version contains in-frame clones alone and is incomplete. The sample consists of 25,000 to 40,000 clones, about nine tenths of them appearing once. This chain links TRBV7-2 with TRBJ2-3; the D is unclear. Here the sequenced sample was blood, taken from a patient who underwent chemoradiotherapy. This sequence was found in a human donor with HPV-associated anogenital cancer. The CDR3 DNA follows: TGTGCCAGCAGCCCCCCAGGAGAAACTAGCACAGATACGCAGTATTTT. This translates into CASSPPGETSTDTQYF.